The 9 T cell receptor beta chains below were found in one sample sequenced in a study of T cells after yellow fever vaccination. From the 5' RACE reads, TCRdb called clonotypes with MiXCR, one entry per CDR3 protein. The sample carries 100,000 to 150,000 distinct CDR3 sequences, 15% recorded once. The source was CD8+ T cells sorted from PBMCs, collected 5 days after the yellow fever booster vaccination. The receptors derive from a man between 18 and 29 years old who received the YFV17D yellow fever vaccine.

The rearrangement links TRBV29-1 to TRBJ2-7; 7 bases line up with TRBD1. The germline gives CDR1 SQVTM, CDR2 ANQGSEA. The CDR3 spans 12 residues. Trimming cost V 4 bases and J 4 bases; bases outside gene matches: 4. Here the CDR3 DNA reads TGCAGCGTTGGGGACAGCGGATACGAGCAGTACTTC. Its translation: CSVGDSGYEQYF.

This clonotype has a handful of counts. The rearrangement uses TRBV9 and TRBJ1-1, with a weak D call TRBD1 (6 bases). Germline V gene lookup returns CDR1 SGDLS and CDR2 YYNGEE. Trimming left V 2 bases short and J 5 bases short, with 13 bases between. The CDR3 runs to 14 residues. CDR3 residues: CASSVGGGKTEAFF. In nucleotides, the CDR3 is TGTGCCAGCAGCGTGGGGGGCGGGAAAACTGAAGCTTTCTTT.

This clonotype was picked up a small number of times. The chain joins TRBV5-4 to TRBJ2-1, with D perhaps assigned TRBD1 or TRBD2 (5 bases each). This CDR3 has 14 residues. The V end lost 0 bases, the J end lost 5 bases, and 9 bases lay between the germline ends. Germline V CDR1 and CDR2: SGHNT, YYREEE (reference sequence). The CDR3 sequence is CASSLVGDDNEQFF. DNA of the CDR3: TGTGCCAGCAGCTTGGTAGGGGACGACAATGAGCAGTTCTTC.

The V gene is TRBV5-4, the J gene TRBJ2-7, with 7 bases identical to TRBD1. Germline V lookup: CDR1 SGHNT, CDR2 YYREEE (reference sequence). The CDR3 runs 13 residues. J gave up 6 bases and V 4 bases, and 7 bases lay outside the gene matches. CDR3 DNA: TGTGCCAGCAGCGATTGGACAGGCGGCGAGCAGTACGTC. This translates into CASSDWTGGEQYV.

V gene TRBV20-1 combines with J gene TRBJ2-1; the D is unclear. With 2 bases removed from V and 6 bases from J, the gap between germline ends came to 11 bases. The germline CDR1 and CDR2 sequences are DFQATT and SNEGSKA (reference sequence). This CDR3 has 13 amino acids. DNA for the CDR3: TGCAGTGCTAGACGCCGGACGAGCAATGAGCAGTTCTTC. It codes for CSARRRTSNEQFF.

This clonotype was found a few times. J is TRBJ2-3 and V is TRBV20-1; D call uncertain. Trimming removed 1 base at V and 2 bases at J, with 7 bases between. Germline CDR1 is DFQATT and CDR2 is SNEGSKA (reference sequence). The CDR3 runs 13 residues. CDR3 in DNA: TGCAGTGCTAGAGGGCTATCCACAGATACGCAGTATTTT. This gives the protein CSARGLSTDTQYF.

The chain is built from TRBV15 and TRBJ1-2, with unresolved D. V was cut by 0 bases and J by 3 bases, with 5 bases left in between. This CDR3 has 13 residues. Per the germline V gene, CDR1 is LNHNV and CDR2 is YYDKDF (reference sequence). The CDR3 sequence is CATSRESDYGYTF. Written as DNA, the CDR3 is TGTGCCACCAGCAGAGAATCTGACTATGGCTACACCTTC. Filled out from reference TRBV15 and TRBJ1-2, the complete variable domain reads DAMVIQNPRYQVTQFGKPVTLSCSQTLNHNVMYWYQQKSSQAPKLLFHYYDKDFNNEADTPDNFQSRRPNTSFCFLDIRSPGLGDTAMYLCATSRESDYGYTFGSGTRLTVV.

This clonotype was counted a few times. The chain has TRBV4-1 and TRBJ2-1; 7 bases agree with TRBD2. Unmatched junction bases numbered 6, after V lost 4 bases and J lost 6 bases. Germline CDR1 reads MGHRA; CDR2 reads YSYEKL. The CDR3 extends over 14 amino acids. The CDR3 spells CASSLRGGVNEQFF. The CDR3 DNA is TGCGCCAGCAGCCTACGTGGGGGGGTCAATGAGCAGTTCTTC.

The genes are TRBV7-2 and TRBJ2-1; D gene ambiguous. The CDR3 totals 13 residues. Germline CDR1 SGHTA, CDR2 FQGNSA. V was cut by 5 bases and J by 7 bases, with 12 bases left in between. Here the CDR3 DNA reads TGTGCCAGCAGCGAGGTTTTAGGGAATGAGCAGTTCTTC. It encodes CASSEVLGNEQFF.